Each of the 14 T cell receptor beta chains below was sequenced from the same sample in a study of blood T cell repertoires in COVID-19. Data came from immunoSEQ multiplex PCR; TCRdb stores just in-frame clones and leaves some out. The sample records under 200,000 clones, 86% being singletons. Sequenced material: PBMCs or T cells enriched from blood (not recorded which). These receptors were collected from a man aged 40-50 years with acute COVID-19.

This clone has just one count. This CDR3 reads CASSGRQGTIYEQYF. DNA of the CDR3: TGTGCCAGCAGCGGGAGACAGGGGACAATCTACGAGCAGTACTTC. The chain employs TRBV12-1 and TRBJ2-7; TRBD1 is the table's D call, not checked against the DNA. TRBV12-1 represents a pseudogene. The CDR3 covers 15 residues.

The chain employs TRBV5-1 and TRBJ2-3; TRBD2 matches 10 bases. The CDR3 contains 15 residues. J was trimmed by 5 bases and V by 9 bases; bases with no gene match: 12. Germline values: CDR1 SGHRS, CDR2 YFSETQ. CDR3: CATEGSGRVGDTQYF. The CDR3 nucleotides read TGCGCCACCGAGGGGAGCGGGAGGGTTGGAGATACGCAGTATTTT.

CDR3 sequence (DNA): TGCGCCACCACTAGCGGGAGTCCCCCCTACAATGAGCAGTTCTTC. The encoded protein is CATTSGSPPYNEQFF. The V gene is TRBV10-1, the J gene TRBJ2-1; 11 bases match TRBD2. The CDR3 loop spans 15 amino acids. CDR1 WNHNN and CDR2 SYGVQD come from the germline V gene (reference sequence). The ends lost 10 bases at V and 2 bases at J; junction bases unmatched: 7.

This sequence joins TRBV4-2 and TRBJ2-1, with D perhaps TRBD2 (5 bases). This CDR3 contains 15 residues. V lost 1 base, J lost 9 bases, and 16 bases lay in between. CDR1 LGHNA and CDR2 YNFKEQ come from the germline V gene. The CDR3 is CASSQVSLVRGEQFF. CDR3 in DNA: TGTGCCAGCAGCCAAGTTTCTCTCGTCCGGGGTGAGCAGTTCTTC.

The genes are TRBV19 and TRBJ2-7; 8 bases line up with TRBD1. Looked up from germline, CDR1 is LNHDA and CDR2 is SQIVND (reference sequence). The CDR3 contains 14 residues. The ends lost 6 bases at V and 3 bases at J; junction bases unmatched: 7. The CDR3 protein is CASSPGTGLYEQYF. The DNA of the CDR3 is TGTGCCAGTAGCCCGGGGACAGGACTCTACGAGCAGTACTTC.

This chain links TRBV4-2 with TRBJ2-3, with TRBD2 matching 7 bases. Per germline, CDR1 LGHNA and CDR2 YNFKEQ. V lost 2 bases and J lost 3; bases outside the gene matches: 8. The CDR3 is 16 amino acids. The chain's CDR3 is CASSQNRGGVTDTQYF. The CDR3 coding sequence is TGTGCCAGCAGCCAAAATCGGGGAGGGGTGACAGATACGCAGTATTTT.

This clone has just one count. The chain recombines TRBV11-2 with TRBJ1-2; tentatively, D is TRBD1 (6 bases). The germline V and J ends were trimmed by 5 bases and 6 bases, with 10 bases remaining between them. CDR1 and CDR2 from the germline V gene are SGHAT and FQNNGV. This CDR3 has 12 amino acids. CDR3 coding DNA: TGTGCCAGCAGCCACGAGGGGGATGGCTACACCTTC. Translated, it gives CASSHEGDGYTF.

The chain recombines TRBV1 with TRBJ2-2; whether TRBD2, the table's D call, matches the DNA was not checked. TRBV1 is a pseudogene segment. CDR3 size: 14 residues. CDR3 bases: TGCCCTCAACTAGCGGGAGGGCGACATAGGGAGCTGTTTTTT. It is translated as CPQLAGGRHRELFF.

CDR3 sequence reads: CASSRTGPGTPYEQYF. The CDR3 coding sequence is TGTGCCAGCAGCCGGACAGGGCCTGGCACACCCTACGAGCAGTACTTC. The J gene is TRBJ2-7, the V gene TRBV27, with 8 bases fitting TRBD1. V was clipped by 6 bases and J by 2 bases; unmatched bases: 12. Germline V gives CDR1 MNHEY, CDR2 SMNVEV (reference sequence). The CDR3 is 16 residues long.

This chain uses TRBV24-1 with TRBJ2-3, with 7 positions matching TRBD2. The CDR3 length is 14 residues. J lost 3 bases, V lost 7 bases, and 6 bases had no gene match. Germline CDR1 is KGHDR and CDR2 is SFDVKD. CDR3 DNA sequence: TGTGCCACCAGCGGGACTATAGAAACAGATACGCAGTATTTT. Protein product: CATSGTIETDTQYF.

This chain uses TRBV5-4 with TRBJ2-1; 9 positions match TRBD2. Germline CDR1 and CDR2: SGHNT and YYREEE (reference sequence). This CDR3 is 16 amino acids long. Losses at the gene ends were 2 bases for V and 1 base for J; bases not matched to a gene: 4. CDR3 sequence (DNA): TGTGCCAGCAGCTTCCGGCTAGCGGGATCCTACAATGAGCAGTTCTTC. Its translation: CASSFRLAGSYNEQFF.

V and J are TRBV6-5 and TRBJ1-3; D is unclear. The V end lost 3 bases, the J end lost 0 bases, and 12 bases lay between the germline ends. Germline CDR1 and CDR2: MNHEY and SVGAGI. The CDR3 sequence is 16 residues long. CDR3 nucleotide sequence: TGTGCCAGCAGTTATGGCCCCTCAAGCTCTGGAAACACCATATATTTT. Its translation: CASSYGPSSSGNTIYF.

This rearrangement joins TRBV29-1 to TRBJ1-4; 8 positions match TRBD1. The CDR3 sequence is 13 residues long. V was clipped by 6 bases and J by 8 bases; unmatched bases: 8. Germline values: CDR1 SQVTM, CDR2 ANQGSEA. CDR3 in DNA: TGCAGCGTGGCCGGGACAGGTTTGGAAAAACTGTTTTTT. Residues: CSVAGTGLEKLFF.

The chain recombines TRBV28 with TRBJ1-5, with D possibly being TRBD1 (6 bases). Germline-derived CDR1 and CDR2 are MDHEN and SYDVKM. V was cut by 6 bases and J by 5 bases, with 17 bases left in between. CDR3 length: 15 residues. CDR3 loop: CASSPTGSPDQPQHF. DNA of the CDR3: TGTGCCAGCAGCCCTACAGGGTCACCCGATCAGCCCCAGCATTTT.